This TCR beta chain was identified in a study of T cell responses to AZD1222 COVID-19 vaccine. With 7 bases clipped from V and 4 bases from J, the junction kept 6 bases outside the gene matches. The CDR3 consists of 13 residues. Germline-derived CDR1 and CDR2 are GTSNPN and SVGIG (reference sequence). The data were produced by immunoSEQ multiplex PCR, yet TCRdb's version contains in-frame clones alone and is incomplete. The table includes 95,000 to 150,000 clones, around 92% detected once. V is TRBV30 and J is TRBJ2-5, with 10 bases that match TRBD2. The sequenced sample was peripheral blood, obtained on day 0 of AZD1222 vaccination. The sequence came from an adult in good health. CDR3 region: CASEAGGSETQYF. The CDR3 DNA reads as TGTGCCTCTGAAGCGGGAGGGTCAGAGACCCAGTACTTC.